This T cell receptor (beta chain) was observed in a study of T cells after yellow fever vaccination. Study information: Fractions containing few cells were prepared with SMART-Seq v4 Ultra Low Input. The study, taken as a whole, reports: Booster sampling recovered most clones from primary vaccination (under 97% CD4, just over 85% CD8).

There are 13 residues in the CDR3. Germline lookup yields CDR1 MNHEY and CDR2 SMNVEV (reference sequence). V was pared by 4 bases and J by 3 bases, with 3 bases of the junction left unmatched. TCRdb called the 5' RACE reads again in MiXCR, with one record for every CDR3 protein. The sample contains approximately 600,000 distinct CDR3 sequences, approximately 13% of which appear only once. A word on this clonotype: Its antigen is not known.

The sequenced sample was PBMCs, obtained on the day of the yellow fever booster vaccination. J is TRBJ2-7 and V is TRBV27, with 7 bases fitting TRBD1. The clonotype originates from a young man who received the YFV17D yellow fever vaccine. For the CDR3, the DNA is TGTGCCAGCAGTTCGTGGGACAGCTACGAGCAGTACTTC. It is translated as CASSSWDSYEQYF.